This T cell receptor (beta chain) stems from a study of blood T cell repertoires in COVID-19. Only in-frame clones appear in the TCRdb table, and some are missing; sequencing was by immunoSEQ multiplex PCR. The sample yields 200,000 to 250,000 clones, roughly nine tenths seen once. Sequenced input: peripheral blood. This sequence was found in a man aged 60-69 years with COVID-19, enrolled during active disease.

The CDR3 sequence is CASSDEGAGETQYF. In nucleotides, the CDR3 is TGTGCCAGCAGTGATGAGGGGGCGGGCGAGACCCAGTACTTC. The V call is TRBV27, the J call TRBJ2-5; 7 bases are shared with TRBD1. J was trimmed by 5 bases and V by 5 bases; bases with no gene match: 8. Looked up from germline, CDR1 is MNHEY and CDR2 is SMNVEV (reference sequence). This CDR3 has 14 residues.